This T cell receptor (beta chain) originates from a study of T-cell reconstitution after alpha-beta-depleted transplantation in children. General study points: Newly generated T cells supplied most T-cell counts and diversity one year post-transplant. There were reportedly several hundred expanded graft clones from which alpha-beta T cells came about two months after transplant. Elevated TCRbeta diversity at day 60 was traced, in some patients, to surviving recipient T cells and thymic progenitors.

Trimming removed 1 base from V and 3 bases from J, with 12 bases in between. Germline lookup yields CDR1 SEHNR and CDR2 FQNEAQ (reference sequence). The CDR3 consists of 15 residues. Library preparation (for TCRbeta) was performed with unique molecular identifiers. TCRdb re-derived calls from the PCR reads in MiXCR, one entry per CDR3 protein. The data contain around 800,000 distinct CDR3 sequences, less than 20% of them singletons. This clonotype was found a few times. No antigen is known for it. This chain uses TRBV7-9 with TRBJ1-2; no firm D call. Sequencing was performed on PBMCs, mostly from graft donor cells, taken 360 days after TCRalphabeta/CD19-depleted stem cell transplant. The source of this sequence is a male patient between 10 and 17 years old who had a stem cell transplant for acute lymphoblastic leukemia, so the T cells may come from the graft donor. The CDR3 sequence: CASSLGGQEDYGYTF. CDR3 coding DNA: TGTGCCAGCAGCTTAGGAGGGCAGGAGGACTATGGCTACACCTTC.